The 23 T cell receptor beta chains reported below all come from one sample, sequenced in a study of shared clonotypes between healthy human individuals. As defined, naive CD8 cells were CD45RO-negative and positively selected for CCR7, with terminally differentiated effector memory CD45RA+ cells excluded. Here immunoSEQ multiplex PCR was the method, and the copy in TCRdb shows in-frame clones only, minus some. The table records around 2.1 million clones, about 93% of them present only once. The material sequenced was naive CD8+ T cells from PBMCs. These receptors all stem from a man aged 18 to 30 in good health. Some clones in this sample may be carry-over from other donors' samples.

For this clone: This sample includes further DNA sequences coding for the same CDR3. The chain couples TRBV9 to TRBJ2-7, with 9 nucleotides matching TRBD1. V shed 0 bases, J shed 1 base, and the junction held 2 bases outside the gene matches. The germline V gene has CDR1 SGDLS and CDR2 YYNGEE. CDR3 length: 15 amino acids. The CDR3 region is CASSVAGTGSYEQYF. The DNA of the CDR3 is TGTGCCAGCAGCGTAGCCGGGACAGGGTCCTACGAGCAGTACTTC.

This chain links TRBV19 with TRBJ2-7, with TRBD1 matching over 8 bases. This CDR3 is 14 amino acids long. V lost 3 bases, J lost 5 bases, and 6 bases stayed unmatched. Per germline, CDR1 LNHDA and CDR2 SQIVND (reference sequence). This CDR3 is CASSMGDRPHEQYF. CDR3 nucleotides: TGTGCCAGTAGTATGGGGGACAGGCCACACGAGCAGTACTTC.

This sequence joins TRBV5-1 and TRBJ2-2, with D uncertain. The CDR3 is 15 residues long. CDR1 and CDR2 (germline): SGHRS, YFSETQ. V lost 3 bases to trimming and J lost 2 bases, with 11 bases between them. CDR3 DNA sequence: TGCGCCAGCAGCTACGTGCCCCAAAACACCGGGGAGCTGTTTTTT. Translation gives CASSYVPQNTGELFF.

The V gene is TRBV9, the J gene TRBJ1-1; D remains unclear. Trimming left V 6 bases short and J 7 bases short, with 16 bases between. Germline CDR1 and CDR2: SGDLS and YYNGEE. This CDR3 region has 13 residues. The chain's CDR3 is CASTPGPRGEAFF. In DNA form, the CDR3 reads TGTGCCAGCACTCCCGGGCCCCGCGGTGAAGCTTTCTTT.

The V gene is TRBV27, the J gene TRBJ1-2; weak D call: TRBD1 (5 bases). This CDR3 spans 14 amino acids. The germline CDR1 and CDR2 sequences are MNHEY and SMNVEV (reference sequence). V was shortened by 6 bases and J by 7 bases, with 18 bases between the two germline ends. The CDR3: CASRDPGGDSGYTF. In DNA form, the CDR3 reads TGTGCCAGCAGAGACCCCGGGGGAGATAGTGGCTACACCTTC.

The rearrangement uses TRBV7-2 and TRBJ2-1; D possibly matches TRBD1 or TRBD2 (5 bases each). Germline CDR1 reads SGHTA; CDR2 reads FQGNSA. The CDR3 spans 15 residues. Between the trimmed V and J ends, which lost 5 bases and 0 bases, there was a span of 11 bases. In nucleotides, the CDR3 is TGTGCCAGCAGCCCGGGACCCTACTCCTACAATGAGCAGTTCTTC. Translated, it gives CASSPGPYSYNEQFF.

Note on this clone: Distinct nucleotide sequences in the sample also encode this CDR3. This chain joins TRBV4-3 and TRBJ2-7; the match to TRBD2 covers 10 bases. The germline CDR1 and CDR2 sequences are LGHNA and YSLEER. The CDR3 runs 13 residues. The junction had 0 bases not matched to a gene; V was cut back by 3 bases and J by 4 bases. As DNA, the CDR3 is TGCGCCAGCAGCCAGACTAGCGGGTACGAGCAGTACTTC. Translating gives CASSQTSGYEQYF.

The genes are TRBV4-3 and TRBJ1-1; D gene ambiguous. V lost 0 bases and J 6 bases, leaving 8 bases between the germline ends. The CDR3 consists of 13 residues. Looked up from germline, CDR1 is LGHNA and CDR2 is YSLEER. The CDR3 nucleotides are TGCGCCAGCAGCCAAGAACTACGATCTGAAGCTTTCTTT. This encodes CASSQELRSEAFF.

This clone was recorded a few times. V is TRBV5-1 and J is TRBJ1-1, with D possibly being TRBD1 (5 bases). Trimming took off 4 bases at V and 0 bases at J, with 10 bases between the two ends. Germline assignment: CDR1 SGHRS and CDR2 YFSETQ. The CDR3 runs to 14 residues. CDR3 nucleotide sequence: TGCGCCAGCAGCCTGGACACGGTGAACACTGAAGCTTTCTTT. It encodes CASSLDTVNTEAFF.

This sequence joins TRBV9 and TRBJ2-7; 13 bases map to TRBD2. V was clipped by 3 bases and J by 3 bases; unmatched bases: 6. CDR1 and CDR2 from the germline V gene are SGDLS and YYNGEE. The CDR3 runs to 16 residues. CDR3 protein: CASSGGTSGMIYEQYF. The CDR3 coding sequence is TGTGCCAGCAGCGGCGGGACTAGCGGGATGATCTACGAGCAGTACTTC.

This chain joins TRBV9 and TRBJ1-1, with D possibly being TRBD1 (5 bases). The V end lost 3 bases, the J end lost 0 bases, and 12 bases lay between the germline ends. The CDR3 has 15 amino acids. Germline CDR1 SGDLS, CDR2 YYNGEE. CDR3 sequence: CASSGRGSMNTEAFF. CDR3 coding DNA: TGTGCCAGCAGCGGACGGGGGTCAATGAACACTGAAGCTTTCTTT.

The rearrangement joins TRBV11-2 to TRBJ2-7; 7 nucleotides match TRBD1. The CDR3 spans 14 residues. The germline CDR1 and CDR2 sequences are SGHAT and FQNNGV. J was trimmed by 2 bases and V by 0 bases; bases with no gene match: 1. CDR3: CASSLDQGAYEQYF. The CDR3 region has the DNA TGTGCCAGCAGCTTAGATCAGGGGGCCTACGAGCAGTACTTC. The full variable domain, its missing parts supplied by reference TRBV11-2 and TRBJ2-7, is EAGVAQSPRYKIIEKRQSVAFWCNPISGHATLYWYQQILGQGPKLLIQFQNNGVVDDSQLPKDRFSAERLKGVDSTLKIQPAKLEDSAVYLCASSLDQGAYEQYFGPGTRLTVT.

The chain carries TRBV19 and TRBJ1-5, with D maybe TRBD1 (6 bases). This CDR3 is built from 14 residues. V shed 7 bases and J shed 7 bases, with 17 bases lying between them. Germline V gene lookup returns CDR1 LNHDA and CDR2 SQIVND (reference sequence). In nucleotides, the CDR3 is TGTGCCAGTACCAAAACAGGGACGGACCAGCCCCAGCATTTT. Its translation: CASTKTGTDQPQHF.

The V call is TRBV7-3, the J call TRBJ2-7; possible D gene TRBD2, 6 bases. Trimming removed 5 bases at V and 5 bases at J, with 16 bases between. CDR3 length: 14 amino acids. Germline V gives CDR1 SGHTA, CDR2 FQGTGA. DNA for the CDR3: TGTGCCAGCAGCCCTGGGGGGAGGATTGACGAGCAGTACTTC. Its protein product is CASSPGGRIDEQYF.

The chain joins TRBV6-5 to TRBJ2-5; 7 nucleotides align to TRBD2. Unmatched junction bases numbered 12, after V lost 7 bases and J lost 4 bases. The germline gives CDR1 MNHEY, CDR2 SVGAGI. CDR3 length: 15 amino acids. CDR3 bases: TGTGCCAGCATGTCTAGAGGGAGGGCCGTAGAGACCCAGTACTTC. Translating gives CASMSRGRAVETQYF.

V usage is TRBV28 and J usage is TRBJ1-5; D is perhaps TRBD1 (6 bases). Trimming cost V 4 bases and J 6 bases, with 13 bases left between them. The CDR3 consists of 14 residues. CDR1 and CDR2 (germline): MDHEN, SYDVKM. CDR3 in DNA: TGTGCCAGCAGTTGGCCTCAAGGGGGTCAGCCCCAGCATTTT. It is translated as CASSWPQGGQPQHF.

The chain links TRBV7-9 to TRBJ2-7; TRBD1 matches at 10 bases. CDR1 and CDR2 (germline): SEHNR, FQNEAQ (reference sequence). The CDR3 sequence is 13 residues long. V lost 5 bases to trimming and J lost 6 bases; unmatched junction nucleotides: 4. In nucleotides, the CDR3 is TGTGCCAGCAGCCGACAGGGGGCCTCCGAGCAGTACTTC. It specifies CASSRQGASEQYF.

The chain joins TRBV7-8 to TRBJ2-7, with 7 bases identical to TRBD1. Germline trimming cut 5 bases from V and 5 bases from J; bases unmatched to any gene: 12. Germline V gene sequence: CDR1 SGHVS, CDR2 FQNEAQ. This CDR3 has 15 amino acids. The CDR3 DNA is TGTGCCAGCAGCGCGTACCACAGGGGTAGCGACGAGCAGTACTTC. Translating gives CASSAYHRGSDEQYF.

The J gene is TRBJ1-3, the V gene TRBV27; D not resolved. V shed 3 bases and J shed 3 bases, with 6 bases lying between them. CDR1 is MNHEY and CDR2 is SMNVEV in the germline V gene (reference sequence). The CDR3 loop spans 13 amino acids. The CDR3 here is CASSFRFGNTIYF. CDR3 DNA sequence: TGTGCCAGCAGTTTCCGGTTTGGAAACACCATATATTTT.

This clone has only one observation. The rearrangement joins TRBV15 to TRBJ2-2; D remains unclear. CDR3 length equals 15 residues. From germline, CDR1 is LNHNV and CDR2 YYDKDF (reference sequence). Trimming pared 0 bases from V and 1 base from J, leaving 6 bases between. CDR3: CATSRELLNTGELFF. CDR3 bases: TGTGCCACCAGCAGAGAATTGTTGAACACCGGGGAGCTGTTTTTT.

This clone was detected only a few times. Other nucleotide sequences from this sample produce the same CDR3. The chain has TRBV9 and TRBJ1-2, with D uncertain. Germline loops: CDR1 SGDLS, CDR2 YYNGEE. Trimming left V 7 bases short and J 2 bases short, with 6 bases between. The CDR3 contains 11 residues. Written as DNA, the CDR3 is TGTGCCAGCGGTGGCAACTATGGCTACACCTTC. Protein product: CASGGNYGYTF.

The V call is TRBV28, the J call TRBJ2-7, with a tentative D call TRBD2 (5 bases). The CDR3 is 15 residues long. Germline V lookup: CDR1 MDHEN, CDR2 SYDVKM. The germline V and J ends were trimmed by 2 bases and 2 bases, with 13 bases remaining between them. CDR3 bases: TGTGCCAGCAGTTTAGGGAGCGTCTTACCCTACGAGCAGTACTTC. This codes for CASSLGSVLPYEQYF.

This clone was picked up one time. This chain links TRBV7-9 with TRBJ2-7; D possibly uses TRBD1 or TRBD2 (5 bases each). The CDR3 extends over 13 amino acids. The germline V gene has CDR1 SEHNR and CDR2 FQNEAQ (reference sequence). V lost 5 bases, J lost 7 bases, and 15 bases lay in between. CDR3 nucleotide sequence: TGTGCCAGCAGCCCCTGGGACGAGGTTGAGCAGTACTTC. Its protein product is CASSPWDEVEQYF.